These 27 T cell receptor beta chains originate from one sample sequenced in a study of T cells in Graves' hyperthyroidism and ophthalmopathy (dated by TCRdb to the late 2010s). Receptor amplification or capture employed multiplex PCR. The data were produced on an Illumina HiSeq 2000. The TCR beta CDR3 regions were amplified from the RNA transcripts. A first-round RT-PCR of the TCR CDR3 used the HTBI primer set with the Qiagen OneStep RT-PCR kit. TCRdb ran its own pipeline on the public reads, namely fastp trimming at Q25 and MiXCR clone calling, and kept in-frame beta chains. Rows are combined by CDR3 protein, so each entry shows the most common genes and DNA. The sample contains 380,000 or so distinct CDR3 sequences, about 15% of them found a single time. The ten largest clones capture around 24% of the sample. The sequencing input was blood. The receptor source for this set is a woman aged 25 to 39 with Graves' hyperthyroidism.

This clonotype came up a few times. V gene TRBV11-2 combines with J gene TRBJ2-5; D unclear. The CDR3 runs to 14 residues. V lost 3 bases and J 5 bases, leaving 13 bases between the germline ends. The germline V gene encodes CDR1 SGHAT and CDR2 FQNNGV. CDR3 residues: CASSLDTVGETQYF. The CDR3 DNA is TGTGCCAGCAGCTTGGATACTGTGGGGGAGACCCAGTACTTC.

This clonotype has more than one count but fewer than ten. The chain combines TRBV2 with TRBJ2-7, with TRBD2 identical over 11 bases. This CDR3 contains 14 residues. Germline V gene lookup returns CDR1 SNHLY and CDR2 FYNNEI. Losses at the gene ends were 9 bases for V and 3 bases for J; bases not matched to a gene: 7. This CDR3 reads CASTTSGRIYEQYF. In nucleotides, the CDR3 is TGTGCCAGTACAACTAGCGGGAGAATCTACGAGCAGTACTTC.

This clonotype has just a few counts. The V call is TRBV29-1, the J call TRBJ1-2, with D possibly matching TRBD1 (5 bases). CDR3 length equals 13 residues. The germline V gene has CDR1 SQVTM and CDR2 ANQGSEA. V was shortened by 4 bases and J by 4 bases, with 13 bases between the two germline ends. The CDR3 region has the DNA TGCAGCGTTGTAGGGGCCGGGGGCTATGGCTACACCTTC. Residues: CSVVGAGGYGYTF. The full variable domain, with the rest looked up from reference TRBV29-1 and TRBJ1-2, is SAVISQKPSRDICQRGTSLTIQCQVDSQVTMMFWYRQQPGQSLTLIATANQGSEATYESGFVIDKFPISRPNLTFSTLTVSNMSPEDSSIYLCSVVGAGGYGYTFGSGTRLTVV.

This clonotype was seen more than once but under ten times. The chain uses TRBV6-1 and TRBJ2-6, with a weak D call TRBD1 (6 bases). Germline assignment: CDR1 MNHNS and CDR2 SASEGT. The CDR3 sequence is 15 residues long. V was clipped by 7 bases and J by 4 bases, with 14 bases between them. CDR3: CASKSTGTGANVLTF. CDR3 in DNA: TGTGCCAGCAAATCAACAGGGACCGGGGCCAACGTCCTGACTTTC.

The CDR3 DNA is TGTGCCACCAGCACGGACAGATATAATTCACCCCTCCACTTT. It codes for CATSTDRYNSPLHF. The genes are TRBV15 and TRBJ1-6; D possibly corresponds to TRBD1 (6 bases). V was clipped by 4 bases and J by 4 bases, with 8 bases between them. This CDR3 comprises 14 residues. Germline-derived CDR1 and CDR2 are LNHNV and YYDKDF (reference sequence).

The DNA for the CDR3 is TGTGCCAGCAGCTTGGAGTGGGGGGTCGAGACCCAGTACTTC. This codes for CASSLEWGVETQYF. J is TRBJ2-5 and V is TRBV5-5, with D tentatively TRBD2 (6 bases). The germline V and J ends were trimmed by 0 bases and 5 bases, with 11 bases remaining between them. This CDR3 is built from 14 residues. Per the germline V gene, CDR1 is SGHKS and CDR2 is YYEKEE (reference sequence).

This clonotype showed up just a few times. The rearrangement links TRBV7-3 to TRBJ2-7; D is perhaps TRBD1 (5 bases). The germline V gene encodes CDR1 SGHTA and CDR2 FQGTGA. The V end was cut by 2 bases, the J end by 5 bases, with 10 bases between. The CDR3 loop spans 13 amino acids. CDR3 in amino acids: CASSLFQGDEQYF. In DNA, the CDR3 is TGTGCCAGCAGCTTATTTCAGGGCGACGAGCAGTACTTC.

This clonotype has a count of ten or more. The chain joins TRBV20-1 to TRBJ2-3; 11 nucleotides align to TRBD2. The trim removed 5 bases at V and 6 bases at J, leaving 10 bases unmatched. This CDR3 spans 15 amino acids. Germline V gives CDR1 DFQATT, CDR2 SNEGSKA (reference sequence). As DNA, the CDR3 is TGCAGTGCTTCGACCCTTAGGACTAGCGGGGATACGCAGTATTTT. Protein: CSASTLRTSGDTQYF.

This clonotype showed up just a few times. The chain is built from TRBV30 and TRBJ2-1; tentative D call: TRBD1 (5 bases). V lost 0 bases and J 9 bases, leaving 9 bases between the germline ends. The CDR3 has 12 residues. Germline V CDR1 and CDR2: GTSNPN, SVGIG (reference sequence). The CDR3 loop is CAWSVSQGEQFF. CDR3 sequence (DNA): TGTGCCTGGAGTGTAAGTCAGGGTGAGCAGTTCTTC. The full variable domain, rest sourced from reference TRBV30 and TRBJ2-1, is SQTIHQWPATLVQPVGSPLSLECTVEGTSNPNLYWYRQAAGRGLQLLFYSVGIGQISSEVPQNLSASRPQDRQFILSSKKLLLSDSGFYLCAWSVSQGEQFFGPGTRLTVL.

The V and J genes are TRBV29-1 and TRBJ2-3; the D is unclear. Germline-derived CDR1 and CDR2 are SQVTM and ANQGSEA. Trimming removed 5 bases from V and 1 base from J, with 16 bases in between. The CDR3 length is 15 residues. The DNA for the CDR3 is TGCAGCGTTTTAGGGCAAAAAGGTGGCACAGATACGCAGTATTTT. It specifies CSVLGQKGGTDTQYF.

The chain employs TRBV5-5 and TRBJ1-1; no clear D. With 4 bases removed from V and 1 base from J, the gap between germline ends came to 8 bases. Germline assignment: CDR1 SGHKS and CDR2 YYEKEE (reference sequence). The CDR3 has 13 residues. The CDR3 loop reads CASSIHTNTEAFF. The CDR3 DNA sequence: TGTGCCAGCAGCATTCACACGAACACTGAAGCTTTCTTT.

The V and J genes are TRBV29-1 and TRBJ2-3, with 7 positions matching TRBD2. The germline V gene encodes CDR1 SQVTM and CDR2 ANQGSEA. Germline trimming cut 3 bases from V and 4 bases from J; bases unmatched to any gene: 4. The CDR3 runs to 13 residues. The CDR3, as DNA: TGCAGCGTTGATTGGGCGGGAGCAGATACGCAGTATTTT. This sequence encodes CSVDWAGADTQYF.

This clonotype was seen many times. The chain couples TRBV9 to TRBJ1-2; 11 nucleotides align to TRBD1. There are 17 residues in the CDR3. V dropped 3 bases and J dropped 2; count of bases not matched to a gene: 9. In germline, CDR1 is SGDLS, CDR2 YYNGEE. As DNA, the CDR3 is TGTGCCAGCAGCGGCTTCCGGGACAGGGGGAAAAACTATGGCTACACCTTC. As protein: CASSGFRDRGKNYGYTF.

This chain links TRBV10-1 with TRBJ2-3, with a possible D match to TRBD2 (5 bases). Trimming took off 5 bases at V and 0 bases at J, with 15 bases between the two ends. The length of the CDR3 is 16 residues. From germline, CDR1 is WNHNN and CDR2 SYGVQD (reference sequence). CDR3 protein: CASSRGGSGSTDTQYF. DNA of the CDR3: TGCGCCAGCAGTCGGGGTGGGAGCGGAAGCACAGATACGCAGTATTTT.

This clonotype was counted at least ten times. This chain connects TRBV7-2 to TRBJ2-5, with 12 bases matching TRBD2. The CDR3 has 15 residues. Germline V lookup: CDR1 SGHTA, CDR2 FQGNSA. V shed 7 bases and J 4 bases; nucleotides not matched to a gene: 7. The CDR3 loop is CASTRLAGAVETQYF. CDR3 DNA: TGTGCCAGCACCCGACTAGCGGGAGCGGTAGAGACCCAGTACTTC.

This clonotype came up a few times. The chain has TRBV7-9 and TRBJ2-7, with TRBD2 as a possible D gene (5 bases). CDR3 length: 16 amino acids. Trimming pared 1 base from V and 2 bases from J, leaving 15 bases between. From germline, CDR1 is SEHNR and CDR2 FQNEAQ (reference sequence). The DNA of the CDR3 is TGTGCCAGCAGCTTAGGATGGGGAGCGGTTGCCTACGAGCAGTACTTC. This encodes CASSLGWGAVAYEQYF.

This clonotype came up many times. The chain couples TRBV11-2 to TRBJ1-1; the D is unclear. This CDR3 has 14 amino acids. CDR1 is SGHAT and CDR2 is FQNNGV in the germline V gene. V shed 4 bases and J shed 6 bases, with 15 bases lying between them. The CDR3 is CASSSPGRPAEAFF. In nucleotides, the CDR3 is TGTGCCAGCAGCTCCCCGGGGAGACCCGCTGAAGCTTTCTTT.

The chain combines TRBV2 with TRBJ1-4; no clear D gene. Trimming stripped 5 bases from V and 2 bases from J, with 18 bases between. The CDR3 runs to 17 residues. CDR1 SNHLY and CDR2 FYNNEI come from the germline V gene. CDR3: CASSLLGRVPTNEKLFF. In nucleotides, the CDR3 is TGTGCCAGCAGTCTCCTCGGGCGCGTCCCGACTAATGAAAAACTGTTTTTT.

This clonotype occurred many times. The chain couples TRBV6-1 to TRBJ1-5; D not certain. The CDR3 is 15 amino acids. Germline lookup yields CDR1 MNHNS and CDR2 SASEGT. V dropped 6 bases and J dropped 4 bases, with 16 bases sitting between them. Here the CDR3 DNA reads TGTGCCAGCAGAAGAGCGGGTCCTCCTAATCAGCCCCAGCATTTT. Encoded protein: CASRRAGPPNQPQHF.

This clonotype was detected many times. The rearrangement uses TRBV28 and TRBJ1-2; no clear D gene. The germline V gene has CDR1 MDHEN and CDR2 SYDVKM. V dropped 9 bases and J dropped 0 bases, with 8 bases sitting between them. CDR3 length: 12 amino acids. This CDR3 reads CASKVSNYGYTF. The CDR3 DNA follows: TGTGCCAGTAAGGTCTCTAACTATGGCTACACCTTC.

This clonotype was picked up many times. The V call is TRBV11-2, the J call TRBJ2-2, with D unresolved. The CDR3 runs 15 residues. The V gene's germline CDR1 is SGHAT and CDR2 FQNNGV. V was trimmed by 0 bases and J by 6 bases, leaving 11 bases between them. The CDR3 DNA sequence: TGTGCCAGCAGCTTAGAGGGTTGGTTCCCCGGGGAGCTGTTTTTT. Protein product: CASSLEGWFPGELFF.

The V call is TRBV6-1, the J call TRBJ2-4; 7 bases fit TRBD1. In germline, CDR1 is MNHNS, CDR2 SASEGT. The length of the CDR3 is 15 residues. J gave up 8 bases and V 2 bases, and 9 bases lay outside the gene matches. The CDR3 protein is CASSERQGGLDIQYF. CDR3 DNA sequence: TGTGCCAGCAGTGAACGACAGGGTGGTTTAGACATTCAGTACTTC.

This clonotype has a count of ten or more. V is TRBV11-2 and J is TRBJ2-7; D gene uncertain. The ends were cut back, 3 bases at V and 2 bases at J, with 23 bases in the middle. CDR3 length: 18 amino acids. From germline, CDR1 is SGHAT and CDR2 FQNNGV. The CDR3 DNA sequence: TGTGCCAGCAGCTTTGGCCAATACACCGGTGACCTTACCTACGAGCAGTACTTC. This sequence encodes CASSFGQYTGDLTYEQYF.

This clonotype was seen repeatedly, ten times or more. The chain uses TRBV27 and TRBJ2-4; D is perhaps TRBD1 (5 bases). The germline CDR1 and CDR2 sequences are MNHEY and SMNVEV (reference sequence). This CDR3 spans 17 amino acids. Trimming took 5 bases from V and 1 from J, leaving 18 bases between them. As DNA, the CDR3 is TGTGCCAGCAGTCTGATCAGACAGCCCTACGCCAAAAACATTCAGTACTTC. Its translation is CASSLIRQPYAKNIQYF.

At least ten counts were recorded for this clonotype. V is TRBV3-1 and J is TRBJ1-1; D call uncertain. V was pared by 4 bases and J by 0 bases, with 6 bases between. The CDR3 totals 13 residues. Germline CDR1 reads LGHDT; CDR2 reads YNNKEL (reference sequence). Written as DNA, the CDR3 is TGTGCCAGCAGCCCGACTCTGAACACTGAAGCTTTCTTT. This gives the protein CASSPTLNTEAFF.

This sequence joins TRBV19 and TRBJ1-5; 9 nucleotides agree with TRBD1. The length of the CDR3 is 15 residues. J lost 0 bases, V lost 7 bases, and 4 bases had no gene match. Germline V lookup: CDR1 LNHDA, CDR2 SQIVND (reference sequence). CDR3 sequence reads: CASTRTGASNQPQHF. CDR3 coding DNA: TGTGCCAGTACCAGGACAGGGGCTAGCAATCAGCCCCAGCATTTT.

The chain recombines TRBV5-8 with TRBJ2-1; D not certain. This CDR3 spans 14 amino acids. Germline-derived CDR1 and CDR2 are SGHTS and YDEGEE. Trimming left V 4 bases short and J 8 bases short, with 16 bases between. CDR3 nucleotide sequence: TGTGCCAGCAGCAATTGGTCTAGTTGGTATGAGCAGTTCTTC. This encodes CASSNWSSWYEQFF.